Each of the 21 T cell receptor beta chains below was sequenced from the same sample in a study of blood T cell repertoires in COVID-19. Repertoires were generated with immunoSEQ multiplex PCR, while TCRdb's copy carries only in-frame clones and drops some. Of fewer than 150,000 clones in the sample, around 76% were seen once. Sequencing input: peripheral blood. Every receptor here comes from a man aged 65 to 85 with acute or convalescent COVID-19.

The rearrangement uses TRBV10-3 and TRBJ1-4; TRBD1 agrees at 7 bases. Germline V CDR1 and CDR2: ENHRY, SYGVKD. The CDR3 totals 14 residues. V lost 7 bases to trimming and J lost 8 bases; unmatched junction nucleotides: 10. The CDR3 loop reads CAINPNPGGEKLFF. The CDR3 DNA follows: TGTGCCATCAATCCGAACCCAGGGGGGGAAAAACTGTTTTTT.

The chain links TRBV12-3 or TRBV12-4 to TRBJ1-2, with D possibly TRBD1 on 6 matching bases. This CDR3 comprises 13 residues. The V gene lost 3 bases and the J gene lost 6 bases, with 11 bases spanning the gap. In nucleotides, the CDR3 is TGTGCCAGCAGTTTCATGGGGGCAGATGGCTACACCTTC. Its protein product is CASSFMGADGYTF.

This chain links TRBV5-1 with TRBJ2-5; 8 bases align to TRBD1. The CDR3 spans 14 residues. Germline CDR1 is SGHRS and CDR2 is YFSETQ. Trimming cost V 3 bases and J 2 bases; bases outside gene matches: 3. As DNA, the CDR3 is TGCGCCAGCAGCTCCGGACAGGGTCAAGAGACCCAGTACTTC. Amino acid sequence: CASSSGQGQETQYF.

V and J are TRBV18 and TRBJ1-2, with 9 nucleotides matching TRBD1. The V and J ends lost 0 bases and 1 base, in that order; junction bases with no gene match: 3. CDR3 length: 16 amino acids. The germline gives CDR1 KGHSH, CDR2 LQKENI. CDR3 sequence: CASSPPSTGGNYGYTF. The CDR3 coding sequence is TGTGCCAGCTCACCACCATCGACAGGGGGTAACTATGGCTACACCTTC.

V is TRBV24-1 and J is TRBJ2-2; tentative D call: TRBD1 (6 bases). V shed 1 base and J shed 4 bases, with 12 bases lying between them. CDR1 is KGHDR and CDR2 is SFDVKD in the germline V gene. This CDR3 has 16 residues. CDR3 amino acids: CATSDFNRAGTGELFF. CDR3 coding DNA: TGTGCCACCAGTGATTTTAACAGGGCGGGCACCGGGGAGCTGTTTTTT.

This chain uses TRBV7-2 with TRBJ1-5, with 12 nucleotides matching TRBD1. CDR3 length: 16 residues. The germline V gene has CDR1 SGHTA and CDR2 FQGNSA. V was clipped by 5 bases and J by 7 bases; unmatched bases: 9. The CDR3: CASSLGDRGRGQPQHF. CDR3 DNA: TGTGCCAGCAGCCTGGGGGACAGGGGGCGCGGACAGCCCCAGCATTTT. The variable domain in full, completed from reference TRBV7-2 and TRBJ1-5, reads GAGVSQSPSNKVTEKGKDVELRCDPISGHTALYWYRQSLGQGLEFLIYFQGNSAPDKSGLPSDRFSAERTGGSVSTLTIQRTQQEDSAVYLCASSLGDRGRGQPQHFGDGTRLSIL.

This clone was detected only once. The rearrangement uses TRBV5-4 and TRBJ2-3; D is possibly TRBD1 (6 bases). This CDR3 has 13 residues. Trimming took off 0 bases at V and 4 bases at J, with 6 bases between the two ends. The germline V gene encodes CDR1 SGHNT and CDR2 YYREEE (reference sequence). CDR3 DNA sequence: TGTGCCAGCAGCTTGGCAGGGGCAGATACGCAGTATTTT. Its translation is CASSLAGADTQYF.

The rearrangement joins TRBV5-1 to TRBJ1-3; 11 nucleotides align to TRBD1. J was trimmed by 6 bases and V by 4 bases; bases with no gene match: 3. The CDR3 runs to 14 residues. Germline loops: CDR1 SGHRS, CDR2 YFSETQ. The CDR3 region is CASSPDRGLNTIYF. The CDR3 region has the DNA TGCGCCAGCAGCCCGGACAGGGGGCTAAACACCATATATTTT.

This clone was detected only once. The chain joins TRBV11-3 to TRBJ1-2, with no clear D. The length of the CDR3 is 13 residues. The ends were cut back, 0 bases at V and 4 bases at J, with 6 bases in the middle. Germline V gene data show CDR1 as SGHNT and CDR2 as YENEEA. CDR3: CASSLDVRYGYTF. As DNA, the CDR3 is TGTGCCAGCAGCTTAGATGTCCGCTATGGCTACACCTTC. Full variable domain (remainder filled in from reference TRBV11-3 and TRBJ1-2): EAGVVQSPRYKIIEKKQPVAFWCNPISGHNTLYWYLQNLGQGPELLIRYENEEAVDDSQLPKDRFSAERLKGVDSTLKIQPAELGDSAVYLCASSLDVRYGYTFGSGTRLTVV.

This clone showed up just a few times. The gene calls are TRBV30 and TRBJ1-5; 9 nucleotides line up with TRBD1. V shed 5 bases and J 5 bases; nucleotides not matched to a gene: 4. Germline CDR1 and CDR2: GTSNPN and SVGIG (reference sequence). This CDR3 comprises 13 residues. CDR3 amino acids: CAWGTGFDQPQHF. CDR3 sequence (DNA): TGTGCCTGGGGGACAGGGTTCGATCAGCCCCAGCATTTT.

This clone was detected once. The chain links TRBV4-2 to TRBJ2-7; TRBD2 agrees at 8 bases. Germline V gives CDR1 LGHNA, CDR2 YNFKEQ. J lost 3 bases, V lost 4 bases, and 2 bases had no gene match. This CDR3 has 13 residues. In nucleotides, the CDR3 is TGTGCCAGCAGCCCAAGCGGGGGCTACGAGCAGTACTTC. This encodes CASSPSGGYEQYF.

This sequence joins TRBV29-1 and TRBJ1-2; 10 bases line up with TRBD1. CDR3 length equals 13 residues. The J segment lost 5 bases and the V segment lost 4 bases, leaving 4 bases of the junction unmatched. Germline V CDR1 and CDR2: SQVTM, ANQGSEA. In nucleotides, the CDR3 is TGCAGCGTTGGTTGGGACAGGGGATATGGCTACACCTTC. Amino acids: CSVGWDRGYGYTF.

This clone has just one count. The chain recombines TRBV5-1 with TRBJ2-2, with a tentative D call TRBD1 (6 bases). The CDR3 runs 15 residues. V was trimmed by 3 bases and J by 3 bases, leaving 12 bases between them. The germline V gene encodes CDR1 SGHRS and CDR2 YFSETQ. The CDR3 DNA reads as TGCGCCAGCAGCTATCAGGGGTTGGACACCGGGGAGCTGTTTTTT. Residues: CASSYQGLDTGELFF.

This clone was seen a handful of times. This chain links TRBV18 with TRBJ2-1; 9 nucleotides agree with TRBD2. J gave up 3 bases and V 4 bases, and 7 bases lay outside the gene matches. The germline V gene encodes CDR1 KGHSH and CDR2 LQKENI. This CDR3 comprises 16 residues. The CDR3 nucleotides read TGTGCCAGCTCACAAAGCGGGACTAGCATCTACAATGAGCAGTTCTTC. Its translation: CASSQSGTSIYNEQFF.

The V and J genes are TRBV27 and TRBJ1-5; perhaps TRBD1 as D (6 bases). This CDR3 has 15 residues. Trimming removed 7 bases at V and 1 base at J, with 14 bases between. The germline gives CDR1 MNHEY, CDR2 SMNVEV (reference sequence). CDR3 loop: CASKRRGLSNQPQHF. Here the CDR3 DNA reads TGTGCCAGCAAACGCAGGGGATTGAGCAATCAGCCCCAGCATTTT.

In its sample, this clone was seen once. This sequence joins TRBV7-3 and TRBJ1-2, with 7 bases fitting TRBD1. Losses at the gene ends were 1 base for V and 8 bases for J; bases not matched to a gene: 7. This CDR3 spans 14 amino acids. Per germline, CDR1 SGHTA and CDR2 FQGTGA. The CDR3 sequence: CASSLRGTDGGYTF. The CDR3 region has the DNA TGTGCCAGCAGCTTAAGAGGGACAGATGGGGGCTACACCTTC.

This sequence joins TRBV9 and TRBJ1-4; D is undetermined. In germline, CDR1 is SGDLS, CDR2 YYNGEE. V was shortened by 0 bases and J by 7 bases, with 16 bases between the two germline ends. CDR3 size: 16 residues. The CDR3 here is CASSVGQGGGVEKLFF. The DNA of the CDR3 is TGTGCCAGCAGCGTAGGACAAGGAGGTGGAGTTGAAAAACTGTTTTTT.

The chain joins TRBV7-9 to TRBJ2-3; D may be TRBD2 (7 bases). This CDR3 has 14 residues. The germline V gene encodes CDR1 SEHNR and CDR2 FQNEAQ (reference sequence). V shed 4 bases and J shed 2 bases, with 10 bases lying between them. CDR3: CASSSGGPTDTQYF. The CDR3 DNA follows: TGTGCCAGCAGCTCGGGGGGCCCCACAGATACGCAGTATTTT.

This chain connects TRBV29-1 to TRBJ1-2, with 8 bases lining up with TRBD1. V lost 1 base and J lost 8; bases outside the gene matches: 9. CDR3 length: 14 amino acids. Per germline, CDR1 SQVTM and CDR2 ANQGSEA. CDR3 protein: CSVEVADRGDGYTF. The CDR3 DNA follows: TGCAGCGTTGAAGTAGCCGACAGGGGCGACGGCTACACCTTC.

The rearrangement uses TRBV9 and TRBJ2-2, with a tentative D call TRBD1 (6 bases). The germline V and J ends were trimmed by 4 bases and 3 bases, with 13 bases remaining between them. Germline-derived CDR1 and CDR2 are SGDLS and YYNGEE. The CDR3 sequence is 15 residues long. DNA of the CDR3: TGTGCCAGCAGCTACGACAGGACTTACACCGGGGAGCTGTTTTTT. This codes for CASSYDRTYTGELFF.

The CDR3 spells CASSQDTGQRWSNYGYTF. In nucleotides, the CDR3 is TGTGCCAGCAGCCAAGATACAGGACAACGGTGGTCGAACTATGGCTACACCTTC. The V gene is TRBV3-1 (or the pseudogene TRBV3-2), the J gene TRBJ1-2; TRBD1 is a possible D gene (5 bases). V was pared by 0 bases and J by 2 bases, with 19 bases between. The CDR3 covers 18 residues. Germline loops: CDR1 LGHDT, CDR2 YNNKEL (reference sequence).